The present T cell receptor (beta chain) was sequenced within a study of cytomegalovirus exposure and HLA in healthy donors. Study-wide results and caveats: Later on, a genetic analysis was performed. It linked a missense variant in DCLRE1C with V- and J-gene trimming of TCR beta.

Note on this clone: The antigen is undetermined.

PCR amplification relied on 60 Vbeta primers (plus 13 Jbeta primers). Sequencing was performed with immunoSEQ multiplex PCR; in TCRdb, only in-frame clones are kept and a portion is missing. The sample includes 150,000 to 200,000 clones, approximately 80% of them seen just once. The CDR3 loop spans 17 amino acids. Germline lookup yields CDR1 SGHRS and CDR2 YFSETQ. V was trimmed by 0 bases and J by 0 bases, leaving 15 bases between them. The clonotype comes from a woman aged 25 to 39 in good health and CMV-seropositive. This rearrangement joins TRBV5-1 to TRBJ1-1; the D gene is possibly TRBD1 (5 bases). The specimen sequenced was PBMCs. CDR3 DNA: TGCGCCAGCAGCTTGGGGTCCCGGACACCCATGAACACTGAAGCTTTCTTT. Its translation: CASSLGSRTPMNTEAFF.